The T cell receptor (beta chain) described here comes from a study of patients and donors after allogeneic stem cell transplantation. A single record per CDR3 protein comes from TCRdb applying MiXCR to the RT-PCR reads. The table lists tens of thousands of distinct CDR3 sequences, about a quarter of them singletons, with less than 30% in the top ten. The germline V gene encodes CDR1 DFQATT and CDR2 SNEGSKA (reference sequence). Trimming took 0 bases from V and 4 from J, leaving 13 bases between them. The CDR3 length is 16 residues. This clonotype originated in a human donor who was either an allogeneic HSCT recipient or a stem cell or donor lymphocyte infusion donor (not recorded which). It is not recorded whose cells these are; they may come from a transplant donor. The chain is built from TRBV20-1 and TRBJ1-6; no definite D call. The material sequenced was blood, either unsorted or a sorted T cell fraction (not recorded which). The CDR3 loop is CSARDGRADYNSPLHF. CDR3 DNA: TGCAGTGCTAGAGATGGGCGGGCAGATTATAATTCACCCCTCCACTTT.